A selection of T cell receptor beta chains follows, all from one sample in a study of blood T cell repertoires in COVID-19. Method: immunoSEQ multiplex PCR; TCRdb's copy keeps in-frame clones and lacks some. The table records tens of thousands of clones, around 86% of them present only once. Sequenced: peripheral blood. The origin of the receptors is a man at least 80 years old with active or convalescent COVID-19. The CDR3 runs from the conserved cysteine through the conserved F or W. D genes are given only for firm matches. The size entry is marked missing in some rows and otherwise reads once, few, many or a size class.

TRBJ2-5 | - | TRBD1 | TRBV7-2 | CASSFQTGEETQYF | TGTGCCAGCAGCTTCCAGACAGGGGAAGAGACCCAGTACTTC
TRBJ1-2 | - | - | TRBV18 | CASSPGGDHGYTF | TGTGCCAGCTCACCAGGGGGGGACCATGGCTACACCTTC
TRBJ2-3 | - | TRBD2 | TRBV7-9 | CASSFSNQRGDTQYF | TGTGCCAGCAGTTTTAGCAACCAGCGGGGGGATACGCAGTATTTT
TRBJ2-1 | once | TRBD2 | TRBV5-1 | CASSPTSGGFSYNEQFF | TGCGCCAGCAGCCCGACTAGCGGGGGGTTCTCTTACAATGAGCAGTTCTTC
TRBJ1-4 | - | - | TRBV28 | CASLQAGWNEKLFF | TGTGCCAGTTTGCAGGCAGGGTGGAACGAAAAACTGTTTTTT
TRBJ2-3 | - | - | TRBV30 | CAGTGWGLDTQYF | TGTGCCGGGACGGGTTGGGGGCTCGATACGCAGTATTTT
TRBJ2-1 | - | TRBD2 | TRBV24-1 | CATSAQLAGGLGEQFF | TGTGCCACCAGTGCCCAACTAGCGGGAGGACTTGGTGAGCAGTTCTTC
TRBJ1-2 | - | TRBD1 | TRBV5-6 | CASSLRRQGYSYGYTF | TGTGCCAGCAGCCTTCGTCGACAGGGATACTCCTATGGCTACACCTTC
TRBJ2-1 | - | - | TRBV6-5 | CASRGPGNEQFF | TGTGCCAGCAGGGGCCCTGGCAATGAGCAGTTCTTC
TRBJ1-1 | - | - | TRBV7-8 | CASSKDSLNTEAFF | TGTGCCAGCAGCAAAGACAGCTTGAACACTGAAGCTTTCTTT
TRBJ2-1 | - | - | TRBV2 | CASTSGPPGQFF | TGTGCCAGCACGTCAGGGCCCCCGGGGCAGTTCTTC
TRBJ2-5 | - | - | TRBV15 | CATSRDGQGPAGRKETQYF | TGTGCCACCAGCAGAGATGGGCAGGGACCAGCGGGTAGAAAAGAGACCCAGTACTTC
TRBJ1-2 | once | - | TRBV28 | CASSLLGGRIRGYTF | TGTGCCAGCAGTTTACTCGGGGGGCGGATTCGAGGCTACACCTTC
TRBJ2-2 | - | TRBD2 | TRBV18 | CASSLGRERTGELFF | TGTGCCAGCTCACTTGGGCGGGAGCGCACCGGGGAGCTGTTTTTT
TRBJ1-2 | - | - | TRBV2 | CASQQGGYGYTF | TGTGCCAGCCAACAGGGAGGGTATGGCTACACCTTC
TRBJ1-4 | few | - | TRBV5-1 | CASSRGYGREEKLFF | TGCGCCAGCAGCCGGGGGTACGGTCGAGAGGAAAAACTGTTTTTT
TRBJ1-6 | - | - | TRBV21-1 | CASRETVGGDAGDSPLHF | TGTGCCAGCAGAGAAACAGTGGGGGGGGATGCGGGCGATTCACCCCTCCACTTT
TRBJ2-3 | - | TRBD2 | TRBV30 | CAWSVPWEGPDTQYF | TGTGCCTGGAGTGTACCGTGGGAGGGCCCAGATACGCAGTATTTT
TRBJ1-5 | - | TRBD1 | TRBV19 | CASSIQGGQPQHF | TGTGCCAGTAGTATCCAGGGGGGCCAGCCCCAGCATTTT
TRBJ1-1 | - | TRBD1 | TRBV5-6 | CASSRPGTGIGAFF | TGTGCCAGCAGCCGTCCCGGGACAGGGATCGGCGCTTTCTTT
TRBJ2-2 | - | - | TRBV21-1 | CASGRDRRLVGELFF | TGTGCCAGCGGCCGGGACAGGAGGTTGGTCGGGGAGCTGTTTTTT
TRBJ2-2 | - | TRBD1 | TRBV25-1 | CASMQGAGELFF | TGTGCCAGCATGCAGGGGGCCGGGGAGCTGTTTTTT
TRBJ1-1 | - | TRBD1 | TRBV7-9 | CASSLGGQGATEAFF | TGTGCCAGCAGCTTAGGGGGGCAGGGGGCCACTGAAGCTTTCTTT
TRBJ2-1 | - | - | TRBV11-2 | CASSLTTGSSYNEQFF | TGTGCCAGCAGCTTAACTACAGGGTCCAGCTACAATGAGCAGTTCTTC
TRBJ1-2 | - | - | TRBV6-5 | CASSQDYYGYTF | TGTGCCAGCAGCCAAGACTACTATGGCTACACCTTC
TRBJ2-2 | - | TRBD2 | TRBV19 | CASSIRSGEGGELFF | TGTGCCAGTAGTATACGGTCGGGGGAGGGCGGGGAGCTGTTTTTT
TRBJ2-3 | - | - | TRBV5-4 | CASSQNLGGLDTQYF | TGTGCCAGCAGCCAAAACTTGGGGGGACTTGATACGCAGTATTTT